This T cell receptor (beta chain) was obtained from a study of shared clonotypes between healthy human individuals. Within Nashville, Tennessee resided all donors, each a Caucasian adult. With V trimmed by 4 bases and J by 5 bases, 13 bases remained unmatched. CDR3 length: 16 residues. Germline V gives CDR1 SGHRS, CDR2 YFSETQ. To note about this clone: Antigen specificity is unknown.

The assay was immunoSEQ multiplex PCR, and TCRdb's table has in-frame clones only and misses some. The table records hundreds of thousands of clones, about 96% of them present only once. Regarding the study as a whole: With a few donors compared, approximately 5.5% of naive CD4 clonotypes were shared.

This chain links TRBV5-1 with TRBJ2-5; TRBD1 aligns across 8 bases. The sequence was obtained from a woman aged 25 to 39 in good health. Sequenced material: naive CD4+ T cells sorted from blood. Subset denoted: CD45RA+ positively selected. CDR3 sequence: CASSQAHGQGGETQYF. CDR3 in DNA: TGCGCCAGCAGCCAGGCTCATGGACAGGGCGGCGAGACCCAGTACTTC.